The 27 T cell receptor beta chains listed next were all sequenced from one sample in a study of control samples from healthy donors and cancer patients. TCRdb keeps only in-frame clones here, not all; method: immunoSEQ multiplex PCR. The sample carries some 150,000 clones, roughly 93% recorded once. Sequences were obtained from blood. These receptors were collected from a man between 45 and 60 years old in good health.

V gene TRBV6-4 combines with J gene TRBJ2-1; 7 bases map to TRBD1. V trimming: 1 base; J trimming: 8 bases; junction bases outside the gene matches: 8. The CDR3 covers 15 residues. CDR1 and CDR2 from the germline V gene are MRHNA and SNTAGT. The CDR3 DNA reads as TGTGCCAGCAGTGACTACCGCAGGGGGACCGATGAGCAGTTCTTC. Translating it yields CASSDYRRGTDEQFF.

The chain combines TRBV6-5 with TRBJ1-6, with 7 nucleotides matching TRBD1. The CDR3 is made up of 12 amino acids. Losses at the gene ends were 10 bases for V and 6 bases for J; bases not matched to a gene: 3. The germline CDR1 and CDR2 sequences are MNHEY and SVGAGI. DNA of the CDR3: TGTGCCACTCGGGACAGTAATTCACCCCTCCACTTT. It specifies CATRDSNSPLHF.

The V gene is TRBV3-1 (or the pseudogene TRBV3-2), the J gene TRBJ2-7; D possibly uses TRBD1 or TRBD2 (6 bases each). CDR1 is LGHDT, CDR2 YNNKEL, per germline (reference sequence). This CDR3 has 16 amino acids. Trimming shortened V by 0 bases and J by 3 bases, and 15 bases separated the two germline ends. CDR3 DNA: TGTGCCAGCAGCCAAGATTGGGGGGCATTGAACTACGAGCAGTACTTC. Amino acid sequence: CASSQDWGALNYEQYF.

The chain recombines TRBV24-1 with TRBJ2-5; TRBD1 matches 7 bases. With V trimmed by 3 bases and J by 4 bases, 13 bases remained unmatched. The CDR3 has 17 residues. Germline loops: CDR1 KGHDR, CDR2 SFDVKD. As DNA, the CDR3 is TGTGCCACCAGTGATCGAGGGCTACAGGGGTCCCCAGAGACCCAGTACTTC. Encoded protein: CATSDRGLQGSPETQYF.

V is TRBV3-1 (or the pseudogene TRBV3-2) and J is TRBJ1-6; 8 bases agree with TRBD1. With V trimmed by 1 base and J by 11 bases, 4 bases remained unmatched. The CDR3 is made up of 14 amino acids. Germline CDR1 is LGHDT and CDR2 is YNNKEL (reference sequence). CDR3 sequence (DNA): TGTGCCAGCAGCCAAGGCCAGGGGGCTACACCCCTCCACTTT. It yields the protein CASSQGQGATPLHF.

V and J are TRBV6-5 and TRBJ2-7; a weak D match, TRBD2 (5 bases). The CDR3 consists of 11 residues. Germline V gives CDR1 MNHEY, CDR2 SVGAGI. Trimming took 7 bases from V and 7 from J, leaving 11 bases between them. CDR3 DNA sequence: TGTGCCAGCACCCGGGGTGGGGAGCAGTACTTC. Its translation: CASTRGGEQYF.

On this clone: Mismatch with germline at one junction end may stem from a read error. The chain couples TRBV7-9 to TRBJ2-1; 8 nucleotides line up with TRBD2. In germline, CDR1 is SEHNR, CDR2 FQNEAQ (reference sequence). This CDR3 is built from 13 residues. This CDR3 is CASSREGLEVGLF. The CDR3, as DNA: TGTGCCAGCAGCCGCGAGGGACTAGAAGTAGGCCTCTTC.

The rearrangement joins TRBV11-2 to TRBJ1-2, with D possibly being TRBD1 (6 bases). V was cut by 2 bases and J by 7 bases, with 14 bases left in between. Germline-derived CDR1 and CDR2 are SGHAT and FQNNGV. The CDR3 sequence is 14 residues long. The CDR3 nucleotides read TGTGCCAGCAGCTTAACCGGGACATTTGGTGGCTACACCTTC. Residues: CASSLTGTFGGYTF.

This CDR3 reads CASSENREETQYF. CDR3 nucleotide sequence: TGTGCCAGCAGTGAAAACAGGGAAGAGACCCAGTACTTC. The rearrangement links TRBV2 to TRBJ2-5; tentative D call: TRBD1 (6 bases). Germline CDR1 reads SNHLY; CDR2 reads FYNNEI. Trimming took off 2 bases at V and 3 bases at J, with 7 bases between the two ends. The CDR3 length is 13 residues.

J is TRBJ2-5 and V is TRBV9; a possible D gene is TRBD2 (6 bases). V lost 0 bases and J 2 bases, leaving 11 bases between the germline ends. Germline-derived CDR1 and CDR2 are SGDLS and YYNGEE. The CDR3 spans 15 residues. CDR3 nucleotides: TGTGCCAGCAGCGTAGCTCCGGGGGTACAAGAGACCCAGTACTTC. Its translation: CASSVAPGVQETQYF.

The J gene is TRBJ2-5, the V gene TRBV28, with 7 bases identical to TRBD1. The CDR3 extends over 13 amino acids. The germline gives CDR1 MDHEN, CDR2 SYDVKM. Trimming took 6 bases from V and 5 from J; bases not matched to a gene: 6. The chain's CDR3 is CASRTGLTETQYF. Written as DNA, the CDR3 is TGTGCCAGCAGGACAGGGTTGACTGAGACCCAGTACTTC.

This chain uses TRBV14 with TRBJ2-6, with D unresolved. The V gene's germline CDR1 is SGHDN and CDR2 FVKESK. The CDR3 is 15 residues long. Trimming took off 1 base at V and 9 bases at J, with 13 bases between the two ends. CDR3 region: CASSQGLRDVNVLTF. The DNA for the CDR3 is TGTGCCAGCAGCCAAGGGCTGCGAGATGTCAACGTCCTGACTTTC. Based on the CDR3 plus reference TRBV14 and TRBJ2-6, the full variable domain is EAGVTQFPSHSVIEKGQTVTLRCDPISGHDNLYWYRRVMGKEIKFLLHFVKESKQDESGMPNNRFLAERTGGTYSTLKVQPAELEDSGVYFCASSQGLRDVNVLTFGAGSRLTVL.

The chain uses TRBV30 and TRBJ2-1; D uncertain. Looked up from germline, CDR1 is GTSNPN and CDR2 is SVGIG (reference sequence). Trimming shortened V by 3 bases and J by 7 bases, and 7 bases separated the two germline ends. CDR3 length: 11 amino acids. The CDR3 region has the DNA TGTGCCTGGAGCTCCCGGAATGAGCAGTTCTTC. Translation: CAWSSRNEQFF.

This clone showed up just once. The gene calls are TRBV7-9 and TRBJ1-2; 11 bases map to TRBD1. Per the germline V gene, CDR1 is SEHNR and CDR2 is FQNEAQ (reference sequence). J gave up 8 bases and V 4 bases, and 3 bases lay outside the gene matches. There are 13 residues in the CDR3. CDR3 bases: TGTGCCAGCAGCTCCGGACAGGGGGCAGGCTACACCTTC. Its translation is CASSSGQGAGYTF.

The chain combines TRBV14 with TRBJ1-1; D gene unclear. V was trimmed by 5 bases and J by 1 base, leaving 5 bases between them. The CDR3 runs to 12 residues. CDR1 is SGHDN, CDR2 FVKESK, per germline. The CDR3, as DNA: TGTGCCAGCAGCTTACGGAACACTGAAGCTTTCTTT. Protein sequence: CASSLRNTEAFF.

The chain is built from TRBV30 and TRBJ1-1; possible D gene TRBD1, 6 bases. V was pared by 3 bases and J by 4 bases, with 15 bases between. Germline lookup yields CDR1 GTSNPN and CDR2 SVGIG (reference sequence). The CDR3 spans 14 residues. For the CDR3, the DNA is TGTGCCTGGAGGGCGAGGGGGGGGTCCACTGAAGCTTTCTTT. Protein: CAWRARGGSTEAFF.

The chain combines TRBV6-1 with TRBJ2-1; 9 nucleotides align to TRBD2. This CDR3 region has 16 residues. Unmatched junction bases numbered 3, after V lost 3 bases and J lost 0 bases. Germline CDR1 MNHNS, CDR2 SASEGT. CDR3 sequence: CASSEVSGSSYNEQFF. DNA for the CDR3: TGTGCCAGCAGTGAGGTTAGCGGGAGCTCCTACAATGAGCAGTTCTTC.

The rearrangement uses TRBV12-3 or TRBV12-4 and TRBJ2-3; D uncertain. Trimming cost V 6 bases and J 4 bases, with 8 bases left between them. CDR3 length: 12 residues. Written as DNA, the CDR3 is TGTGCCAGCAGCGCCCTTCCAGATACGCAGTATTTT. Protein product: CASSALPDTQYF.

CDR3 bases: TGTGCCAGCAGCATTACCTCCGGGACAGGGGGCAATTCACCCCTCCACTTT. Translated, it gives CASSITSGTGGNSPLHF. The chain uses TRBV7-9 and TRBJ1-6; 12 bases are shared with TRBD1. Per the germline V gene, CDR1 is SEHNR and CDR2 is FQNEAQ (reference sequence). This CDR3 contains 17 residues. The ends lost 5 bases at V and 7 bases at J; junction bases unmatched: 9.

The CDR3 DNA sequence: TGTGCCAGCAGCTTAAGTAGCGGGATGGGCGAGCAGTACTTC. Its translation is CASSLSSGMGEQYF. The chain uses TRBV7-9 and TRBJ2-7; TRBD2 aligns across 8 bases. CDR3 length equals 14 residues. Germline V gene lookup returns CDR1 SEHNR and CDR2 FQNEAQ (reference sequence). V lost 2 bases and J lost 6; bases outside the gene matches: 6. Full variable domain (rest looked up from reference TRBV7-9 and TRBJ2-7): DTGVSQNPRHKITKRGQNVTFRCDPISEHNRLYWYRQTLGQGPEFLTYFQNEAQLEKSRLLSDRFSAERPKGSFSTLEIQRTEQGDSAMYLCASSLSSGMGEQYFGPGTRLTVT.

V is TRBV29-1 and J is TRBJ2-2, with TRBD1 identical over 7 bases. J gave up 9 bases and V 2 bases, and 6 bases lay outside the gene matches. Germline CDR1 reads SQVTM; CDR2 reads ANQGSEA. The CDR3 is 13 residues long. The CDR3 here is CSVEREGARELFF. The CDR3 DNA is TGCAGCGTTGAAAGAGAGGGGGCTAGGGAGCTGTTTTTT.

DNA for the CDR3: TGTGCCAGCAGCGGAACAACAGGGCCTTGGGAGACCCAGTACTTC. It translates to CASSGTTGPWETQYF. This rearrangement joins TRBV5-4 to TRBJ2-5; maybe TRBD1 (6 bases). The CDR3 is made up of 15 amino acids. Germline CDR1 SGHNT, CDR2 YYREEE (reference sequence). V dropped 4 bases and J dropped 5 bases, with 18 bases sitting between them.

This clone occurred once. This chain connects TRBV11-3 to TRBJ2-1; D might be TRBD2 (7 bases). Germline-derived CDR1 and CDR2 are SGHNT and YENEEA. Trimming shortened V by 1 base and J by 6 bases, and 25 bases separated the two germline ends. The length of the CDR3 is 19 residues. In nucleotides, the CDR3 is TGTGCCAGCAGCTTAGGCGGGGGATTCAGGGGACATGATTTCAATGAGCAGTTCTTC. This sequence encodes CASSLGGGFRGHDFNEQFF.

V gene TRBV6-5 combines with J gene TRBJ2-3; D perhaps matches TRBD2 (7 bases). CDR1 and CDR2 from the germline V gene are MNHEY and SVGAGI. With 7 bases removed from V and 0 bases from J, the gap between germline ends came to 14 bases. The CDR3 loop spans 15 amino acids. The CDR3 loop reads CASTLRGASTDTQYF. Here the CDR3 DNA reads TGTGCCAGCACTCTCCGGGGGGCGAGCACAGATACGCAGTATTTT.

The gene calls are TRBV10-3 and TRBJ2-7; TRBD1 matches 7 bases. CDR3 size: 11 residues. CDR1 is ENHRY, CDR2 SYGVKD, per germline. Trimming at V came to 8 bases and at J to 6 bases, leaving 4 bases not matched to a gene. CDR3 DNA: TGTGCCATCGAAACAGGGGCCGAGCAGTACTTC. It specifies CAIETGAEQYF.

This clone was seen just once. The rearrangement joins TRBV12-3 or TRBV12-4 to TRBJ2-7; D not certain. The CDR3 runs 12 residues. V was clipped by 5 bases and J by 0 bases, with 5 bases between them. The CDR3 DNA follows: TGTGCCAGCAGTCCCCGCTCCTACGAGCAGTACTTC. It translates to CASSPRSYEQYF.

This chain connects TRBV18 to TRBJ1-1, with 7 nucleotides matching TRBD1. The CDR3 loop spans 13 amino acids. The J segment lost 2 bases and the V segment lost 8 bases, leaving 5 bases of the junction unmatched. CDR1 is KGHSH, CDR2 LQKENI, per germline. The CDR3 here is CASREGANTEAFF. CDR3 DNA: TGTGCCAGCCGGGAGGGGGCTAACACTGAAGCTTTCTTT.